This T cell receptor (beta chain) came from a study of blood T cell repertoires in COVID-19. The V gene end was trimmed by 1 base and the J gene end by 5 bases; junction bases not matched to a gene: 4. The CDR3 runs to 15 residues. Germline assignment: CDR1 MGHRA and CDR2 YSYEKL. TCRdb keeps only in-frame clones here, not all; method: immunoSEQ multiplex PCR. The sample carries around 75,000 clones, around 88% recorded once. The chain has TRBV4-1 and TRBJ1-1; TRBD1 matches at 10 bases. This clonotype was sampled from a man between 60 and 75 years old with acute or convalescent COVID-19. Sequenced material: peripheral blood. The CDR3: CASSQADRGGTEAFF. In DNA form, the CDR3 reads TGCGCCAGCAGCCAAGCGGACAGGGGGGGAACTGAAGCTTTCTTT.